A selection of T cell receptor beta chains follows, all from one sample in a study of blood T cell repertoires in COVID-19. Here immunoSEQ multiplex PCR was the method, and the copy in TCRdb shows in-frame clones only, minus some. This repertoire shows roughly 23,000 clones, less than 95% found once; its top ten account for around 2.9%. The sample was peripheral blood. The receptor set was obtained from a man between 70 and 80 years old with acute or convalescent COVID-19. Both conserved end residues are part of each CDR3. The D gene is left open where the match is weak. Clone sizes are given selectively: once, few, many, or a class where the clone is expanded.

CDR3nt	CDR3aa	v_gene	j_gene	abundance	d_gene
TGTGCCAGCAGCTTATATGGACTAGCGGGAGGGCGGACAGATACGCAGTATTTT	CASSLYGLAGGRTDTQYF	TRBV7-2	TRBJ2-3	.	TRBD2
TGTGCCAGCAGCTTGGGCTGGGAGGGGACTGAAGCTTTCTTT	CASSLGWEGTEAFF	TRBV7-2	TRBJ1-1	.	.
TGCGCCAGCAGAAACAGGGGCAGGGAGACCCAGTACTTC	CASRNRGRETQYF	TRBV10-2	TRBJ2-5	.	TRBD1
TGTGCCAGCAGCTCCCCTCGGGGGGGCCGCCTGAGGAACACCGGGGAGCTGTTTTTT	CASSSPRGGRLRNTGELFF	TRBV7-6	TRBJ2-2	.	TRBD2
TGTGCCACCAGTGTAAACGCCGGGACACGACCAGATACGCAGTATTTT	CATSVNAGTRPDTQYF	TRBV24-1	TRBJ2-3	.	.
TGTGCCAGCAGCCAGCCCGGCGGGGAGCTGTTTTTT	CASSQPGGELFF	TRBV14	TRBJ2-2	.	.
TGTGCCAGCAGTAACAGGACTAGCGGGAGAGTTTACGAGCAGTACTTC	CASSNRTSGRVYEQYF	TRBV27	TRBJ2-7	.	TRBD2
TGCAGCGTTGCAGGGACTAGCGGGAACAAGAGCTCCTACAATGAGCAGTTCTTC	CSVAGTSGNKSSYNEQFF	TRBV29-1	TRBJ2-1	.	TRBD2
TGTGCCAGCAGCGTAGAACAGGCCCATGGAAACACCATATATTTT	CASSVEQAHGNTIYF	TRBV9	TRBJ1-3	.	.
TGCGCCAGCAGCTCACTAGGGGAGGGAGTGGCGTCCCTTAAGAACACCGGGGAGCTGTTTTTT	CASSSLGEGVASLKNTGELFF	TRBV4-1	TRBJ2-2	.	TRBD2
TGTGCCAGCAGCTTAGATAGGGAGCTCACTAATGAGCAGTTCTTC	CASSLDRELTNEQFF	TRBV7-2	TRBJ2-1	once	.
TGTGCCTGGAGCCTCGGATTAGGACTAGCGGGGGATGAGCAGTTCTTC	CAWSLGLGLAGDEQFF	TRBV30	TRBJ2-1	.	TRBD2
TGTGCCAGCAGCTTAATTTCCGGAGCAGCCCAAGAGACCCAGTACTTC	CASSLISGAAQETQYF	TRBV7-2	TRBJ2-5	.	.
TGCGCCAGCAGCTTCACGACCGGGGTGTCGAACTATGGCTACACCTTC	CASSFTTGVSNYGYTF	TRBV5-1	TRBJ1-2	.	.
TGTGCCATCAGTGCCACCGGGACAGGGTCTTCCGGGGCCAACGTCCTGACTTTC	CAISATGTGSSGANVLTF	TRBV10-3	TRBJ2-6	.	TRBD1
TGCGCCAGCAGTCCTAGACTAGCGGGAGCGAGCGGGGAGCTGTTTTTT	CASSPRLAGASGELFF	TRBV10-1	TRBJ2-2	.	TRBD2
TGTGCCAGCAGTTACTCTGGGGGGTCCATCTACGAGCAGTACTTC	CASSYSGGSIYEQYF	TRBV6-6	TRBJ2-7	.	.
TGTGCCAGCAGTTTATTCGGACAAACGAACACTGAAGCTTTCTTT	CASSLFGQTNTEAFF	TRBV27	TRBJ1-1	.	.
TGCGCCAGCAGCCAACATACAGGGAGCTCCTACAATGAGCAGTTCTTC	CASSQHTGSSYNEQFF	TRBV4-3	TRBJ2-1	.	.
TGCGCCAGCAGCCCCCGCTTCGAACAGGATGGCTATGGCTACACCTTC	CASSPRFEQDGYGYTF	TRBV4-3	TRBJ1-2	.	.
TGTGCCAGCAGTGAACGACAGGGGGCGGGCAATGAGCAGTTCTTC	CASSERQGAGNEQFF	TRBV2	TRBJ2-1	.	TRBD1
TGTGCCAGCAGCTTTGGAGGGGCCTATGGCTACACCTTC	CASSFGGAYGYTF	TRBV11-2	TRBJ1-2	.	.
TGTGCCAGCAGCGTAGACCTAAATCAGCCCCAGCATTTT	CASSVDLNQPQHF	TRBV9	TRBJ1-5	.	.
TGTGCCAGCTCACCACTACAGGGTGGGGACACCGGGGAGCTGTTTTTT	CASSPLQGGDTGELFF	TRBV18	TRBJ2-2	.	.
TGTGCCAGCTCACCAGGTGAACAGGGCTACGAGCAGTACTTC	CASSPGEQGYEQYF	TRBV18	TRBJ2-7	.	.
TGCGCCAGCAGCTCCCTGATGACAGGGGGGACTGAAGCTTTCTTT	CASSSLMTGGTEAFF	TRBV5-1	TRBJ1-1	.	TRBD1
TGTGCCATCAACCCCCGGGCAGGGGTTCCCGGGGAGCTGTTTTTT	CAINPRAGVPGELFF	TRBV7-3	TRBJ2-2	.	.
TGTGCCAGCAGCCAAGAGCTAGCGGGGGGGCGTGAGACCCAGTACTTC	CASSQELAGGRETQYF	TRBV3-1/TRBV3-2	TRBJ2-5	once	TRBD2
TGTGCCAGCACCCGACAGGGGGCGCCTATTCAGCCCCAGCATTTT	CASTRQGAPIQPQHF	TRBV28	TRBJ1-5	.	TRBD1
TGTGCCAGCAGTGAAGCGGGGAGAACTGAAGCTTTCTTT	CASSEAGRTEAFF	TRBV6-1	TRBJ1-1	.	.
TGTGCCAGCAGCTTAGAGTACAGGGCGACTAATGAAAAACTGTTTTTT	CASSLEYRATNEKLFF	TRBV7-9	TRBJ1-4	.	.
TGTGCCAGCAGCTTAGGACTGAACACCGGGGAGCTGTTTTTT	CASSLGLNTGELFF	TRBV11-2	TRBJ2-2	.	.
TGTGCCAGTAGTATCTCGGACAGATGGAACACTGAAGCTTTCTTT	CASSISDRWNTEAFF	TRBV19	TRBJ1-1	.	.
TGCAGCGTTGGAGGGAATAGCGGGAGGGCCGGAAATACGCAGTATTTT	CSVGGNSGRAGNTQYF	TRBV29-1	TRBJ2-3	.	TRBD2
TGTGCCAGCAGCCAGGGCAACACGGGAGAGCAGTACTTC	CASSQGNTGEQYF	TRBV3-1/TRBV3-2	TRBJ2-7	.	.
TGTGCCAGCAGCCCAAGACCGGGACAACTCAATGAAAAACTGTTTTTT	CASSPRPGQLNEKLFF	TRBV9	TRBJ1-4	.	.
TGTGCCAGCAAGATGAGCGGGAGGCTCACCGGGGAGCTGTTTTTT	CASKMSGRLTGELFF	TRBV6-5	TRBJ2-2	once	TRBD2
TGTGCCAGCAGCTCAAATATCAGGGTGTCACCCCTCCACTTT	CASSSNIRVSPLHF	TRBV11-2	TRBJ1-6	once	.
TGTGCCAGTAGGAGCGGGGGGTCGGAAAAACTGTTTTTT	CASRSGGSEKLFF	TRBV19	TRBJ1-4	once	.
TGTGCCAGCTCACCATTAGGACAGGAAGCTTTCTTT	CASSPLGQEAFF	TRBV18	TRBJ1-1	.	.
TGTGCCAGCAGCTTGTTATCGGTGTCTGAAGCTTTCTTT	CASSLLSVSEAFF	TRBV5-5	TRBJ1-1	.	.
TGTGCCAGCAGCCAAGGGCTAGCGGGAGCTAGCTCCTACAATGAGCAGTTCTTC	CASSQGLAGASSYNEQFF	TRBV14	TRBJ2-1	.	TRBD2
TGTGCCAGCAGCTCGACAGGCTACAATGAGCAGTTCTTC	CASSSTGYNEQFF	TRBV11-3	TRBJ2-1	.	.
TGTGCCAGCAGCACCGAAACCGGTAATGAGCAGTTCTTC	CASSTETGNEQFF	TRBV7-3	TRBJ2-1	.	.
TGTGCCAGCAGTTTACGGACTGACTACAATGAGCAGTTCTTC	CASSLRTDYNEQFF	TRBV6-2/TRBV6-3	TRBJ2-1	few	.
TGTGCCAGCAGTTCGGGACAGGAGGGCAATCAGCCCCAGCATTTT	CASSSGQEGNQPQHF	TRBV28	TRBJ1-5	.	TRBD1
TGTGCCAGCAGTCCTAGGGGACAGGGGAGAATCACTAATGAAAAACTGTTTTTT	CASSPRGQGRITNEKLFF	TRBV27	TRBJ1-4	few	TRBD1